This paragraph covers one T cell receptor beta chain sequence. Its specificity is unknown. The data originate from a study of OX40 agonist ivuxolimab in advanced cancers. Background on the study: Averaging about 60 years in age, with a range of about 23 to 79, the cohort was about 86% male. Partial responses were achieved by three patients, one with hepatocellular carcinoma and two with cutaneous melanoma. General observations from the study: Compared with CD4+, CD8+ T cells on average had more expanded clones. Circulating CD4+ and CD8+ T cells showed clonal expansion by week 6 at 0.1 to 3.0 mg/kg.

The trim removed 0 bases at V and 4 bases at J, leaving 2 bases unmatched. This CDR3 contains 15 residues. From germline, CDR1 is SGHRS and CDR2 YFSETQ. Measured with immunoSEQ multiplex PCR; TCRdb has only the in-frame clones, and not every one. The profile shows roughly 90,000 clones, under 95% of them singletons. This sample comprised CD4+ or CD8+ T cells sorted from blood, obtained in a trial of the OX40 agonist ivuxolimab. The chain couples TRBV5-1 to TRBJ2-1, with TRBD2 matching 9 bases. This clonotype originated in an adult with an advanced solid tumor such as melanoma, head and neck, liver or kidney cancer. CDR3 bases: TGCGCCAGCAGCTTGGAAGCGGGGGGATACAATGAGCAGTTCTTC. Protein: CASSLEAGGYNEQFF.